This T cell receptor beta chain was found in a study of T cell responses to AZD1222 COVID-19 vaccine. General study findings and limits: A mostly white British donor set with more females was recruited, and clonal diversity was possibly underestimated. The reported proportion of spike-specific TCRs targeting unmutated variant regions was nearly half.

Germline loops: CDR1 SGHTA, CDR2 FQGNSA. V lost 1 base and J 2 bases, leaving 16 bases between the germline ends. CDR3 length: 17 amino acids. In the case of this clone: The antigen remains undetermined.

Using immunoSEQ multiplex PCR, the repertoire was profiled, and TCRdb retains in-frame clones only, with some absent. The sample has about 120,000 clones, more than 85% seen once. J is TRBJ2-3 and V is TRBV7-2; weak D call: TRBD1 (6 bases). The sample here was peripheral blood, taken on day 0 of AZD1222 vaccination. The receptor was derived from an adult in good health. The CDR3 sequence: CASSLGGLGPPTDTQYF. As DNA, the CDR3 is TGTGCCAGCAGCTTAGGGGGGCTAGGCCCCCCCACAGATACGCAGTATTTT.